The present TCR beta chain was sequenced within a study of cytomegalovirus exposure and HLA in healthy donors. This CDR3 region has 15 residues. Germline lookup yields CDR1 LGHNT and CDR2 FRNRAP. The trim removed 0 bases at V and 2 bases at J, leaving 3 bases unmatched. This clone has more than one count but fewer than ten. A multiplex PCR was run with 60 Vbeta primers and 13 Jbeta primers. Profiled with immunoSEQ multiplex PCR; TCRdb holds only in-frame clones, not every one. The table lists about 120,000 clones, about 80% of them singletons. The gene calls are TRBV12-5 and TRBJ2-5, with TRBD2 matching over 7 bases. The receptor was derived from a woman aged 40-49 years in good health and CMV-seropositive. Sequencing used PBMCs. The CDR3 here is CASGLVLAAQETQYF. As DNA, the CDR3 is TGTGCTAGTGGTTTGGTCCTAGCGGCTCAAGAGACCCAGTACTTC.